These T cell receptor beta chains were read from a single sample in a study of Graves' ophthalmopathy and Graves' hyperthyroidism. TCRdb fed the multiplex PCR reads into MiXCR, producing one record per CDR3 protein. Seen here are 620,000 or so distinct CDR3 sequences, about a fifth observed once, and the top ten hold approximately 7.7%. The specimen was peripheral blood. The receptors were sampled from a woman between 18 and 29 years old with stable Graves' hyperthyroidism. Some clones in this sample may be carry-over from other donors' samples. Each CDR3 is given with its conserved first and last residue. D genes are given only for firm matches. Clone size is stated in some rows and not others, as once, few, many or a class when expanded.

v_call: TRBV6-1
d_call: -
clone_size: many
j_call: TRBJ1-3
cdr3_aa: CASRQTGWSSGNTIYF

v_call: TRBV6-2/TRBV6-3
d_call: -
clone_size: -
j_call: TRBJ1-1
cdr3_aa: CASSFPPPGGSGTEAFF

v_call: TRBV7-8
d_call: -
clone_size: -
j_call: TRBJ1-1
cdr3_aa: CASSHGDGKNTEAFF

v_call: TRBV6-1
d_call: TRBD1
clone_size: -
j_call: TRBJ1-6
cdr3_aa: CASRARDSYNSPLHF

v_call: TRBV27
d_call: -
clone_size: many
j_call: TRBJ1-5
cdr3_aa: CASSAPGYNQPQHF

v_call: TRBV19
d_call: -
clone_size: few
j_call: TRBJ1-2
cdr3_aa: CASSIETGTNGYTF

v_call: TRBV6-5
d_call: TRBD1
clone_size: -
j_call: TRBJ1-2
cdr3_aa: CASSSTPGQGHGYTF

v_call: TRBV4-1
d_call: TRBD2
clone_size: once
j_call: TRBJ2-5
cdr3_aa: CASSQFLAGGVETQYF

v_call: TRBV28
d_call: TRBD2
clone_size: many
j_call: TRBJ2-7
cdr3_aa: CASSLAGETYEQYF

v_call: TRBV28
d_call: -
clone_size: few
j_call: TRBJ2-2
cdr3_aa: CASSFEGRGELFF

v_call: TRBV12-3/TRBV12-4
d_call: -
clone_size: -
j_call: TRBJ2-4
cdr3_aa: CAISESQLAKNIKYF

v_call: TRBV20-1
d_call: -
clone_size: -
j_call: TRBJ2-7
cdr3_aa: CSARGDNSFSYEQYF

v_call: TRBV7-6
d_call: TRBD1
clone_size: many
j_call: TRBJ1-5
cdr3_aa: CASSVERAGTGGNQPQHF

v_call: TRBV13
d_call: -
clone_size: many
j_call: TRBJ2-7
cdr3_aa: CASSLSASAEQYF

v_call: TRBV20-1
d_call: -
clone_size: many
j_call: TRBJ1-1
cdr3_aa: CSAAGDKENTEAFF

v_call: TRBV12-3/TRBV12-4
d_call: -
clone_size: -
j_call: TRBJ2-5
cdr3_aa: CASPARGGQETQYF

v_call: TRBV5-1
d_call: -
clone_size: -
j_call: TRBJ1-6
cdr3_aa: CASSSRGSSSPLHF